The T cell receptor beta chain under discussion was sequenced for a study of blood T cell repertoires in COVID-19. About the study: T cells, B-cell-depleted T cells, or PBMCs supplied cDNA or gDNA.

As processed by the authors: Researchers report that nucleated cell counts were estimated from reference gene primer amplification. Clones were read by immunoSEQ multiplex PCR, and TCRdb kept only the in-frame ones, dropping some. From that table come the V and J calls and clone size; the DNA was used to work out D and trimming. Among some 290,000 clones, about nine tenths were seen once, and the ten largest hold around 2.2%. Germline lookup yields CDR1 SGHKS and CDR2 YYEKEE (reference sequence). The CDR3 runs to 14 residues. The ends lost 1 base at V and 7 bases at J; junction bases unmatched: 5. The chain joins TRBV5-5 to TRBJ1-1, with 9 bases identical to TRBD1. The sequence was collected from a woman aged 45 to 65 who had recovered from COVID-19. The sample comprised peripheral blood. The CDR3 DNA sequence: TGTGCCAGCAGCTTGACAGGGGGCCAAGGTGAAGCTTTCTTT. This translates into CASSLTGGQGEAFF.